The source of this T cell receptor (beta chain) is a study of T cells in localized non-small cell lung cancer. The CDR3 is 15 amino acids. The germline gives CDR1 WNHNN, CDR2 SYGVQD (reference sequence). V lost 4 bases, J lost 2 bases, and 5 bases stayed unmatched. This clone was found a few times. TCRdb's table, derived via immunoSEQ multiplex PCR, lists solely in-frame clones and lacks some. The sample shows about 36,000 clones, roughly 87% of them seen only once. The sample was peripheral blood, taken before any cancer treatment. The sequence was collected from a woman aged 40-69 years with stage I lung adenocarcinoma. The gene calls are TRBV10-1 and TRBJ2-7, with 10 bases lining up with TRBD2. The CDR3 reads CASSVLAGSTYEQYF. The CDR3, as DNA: TGCGCCAGCAGTGTACTAGCGGGATCAACCTACGAGCAGTACTTC.